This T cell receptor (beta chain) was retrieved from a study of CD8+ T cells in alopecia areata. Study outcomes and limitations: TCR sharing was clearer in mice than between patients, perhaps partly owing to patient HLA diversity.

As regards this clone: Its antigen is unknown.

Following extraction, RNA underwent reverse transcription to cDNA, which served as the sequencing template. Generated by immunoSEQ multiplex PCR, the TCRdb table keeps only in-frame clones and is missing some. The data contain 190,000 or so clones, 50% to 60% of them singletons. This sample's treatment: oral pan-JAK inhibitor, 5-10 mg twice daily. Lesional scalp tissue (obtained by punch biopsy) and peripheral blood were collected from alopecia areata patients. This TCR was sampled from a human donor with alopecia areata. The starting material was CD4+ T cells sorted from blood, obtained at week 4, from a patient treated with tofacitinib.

The CDR3 reads CSVYRRFSTEAFF. CDR3 sequence (DNA): TGCAGCGTCTACAGGCGTTTCAGCACTGAAGCTTTCTTT. The genes are TRBV29-1 and TRBJ1-1; the D gene is possibly TRBD1 (5 bases). V lost 6 bases to trimming and J lost 4 bases, with 15 bases between them. This CDR3 is 13 amino acids long. The germline V gene encodes CDR1 SQVTM and CDR2 ANQGSEA.